This record covers a single TCR beta chain. Its antigen is currently unknown. The sample is drawn from a study of T cell responses to AZD1222 COVID-19 vaccine. Study-wide points: Regions 160-218 and 743-854 dominated among vaccine-associated CD4 TCRs spanning spike. Females outnumbered males among donors, who were mostly white British; clonal diversity was possibly underestimated.

Only in-frame clones appear in the TCRdb table, and some are missing; sequencing was by immunoSEQ multiplex PCR. The sample lists over 150,000 clones, over 75% seen once, with approximately 2.9% in the top ten. The germline V gene has CDR1 SGHNT and CDR2 YYREEE (reference sequence). Trimming left V 0 bases short and J 1 base short, with 11 bases between. The CDR3 is made up of 15 amino acids. The gene calls are TRBV5-4 and TRBJ2-7; D possibly corresponds to TRBD1 (5 bases). Material: peripheral blood, obtained on day 0 of AZD1222 vaccination. The clonotype comes from an adult in good health. CDR3 nucleotides: TGTGCCAGCAGCTTGGAAGGGGCTATGTCCTACGAGCAGTACTTC. It translates to CASSLEGAMSYEQYF. Drawing the rest from reference TRBV5-4 and TRBJ2-7, the complete variable domain is ETGVTQSPTHLIKTRGQQVTLRCSSQSGHNTVSWYQQALGQGPQFIFQYYREEENGRGNFPPRFSGLQFPNYSSELNVNALELDDSALYLCASSLEGAMSYEQYFGPGTRLTVT.